This TCR beta chain was obtained from a study of beta chain features in type 1 diabetes (dated by TCRdb to the late 2010s). Broadly, across the study: Mean age, gender distribution, total cell number and subset yield did not differ between patients and healthy donors. A total of just under 110,000,000 sorted cells were examined across all samples, and RNA yield correlated strongly with the number of cells per subset. The study compared the TCRB repertoires of sorted circulating CD4+ T cell subsets in recently diagnosed type 1 diabetes patients with those in matched healthy donors. Regulatory and stem cell-like memory subsets were isolated from only 8 patients and roughly eight healthy donors, whereas naive and central memory subsets came from all 30 or so donors. The paper as a whole reports these results and caveats: At VDJ recombination sites, patients with type 1 diabetes made fewer insertions and deleted more nucleotides, a pattern implying thymic rearrangement abnormalities. In all four CD4+ subsets, TCRB CDR3 length was moderately but significantly shorter in type 1 diabetes patients. HLA sub-analyses involved small numbers of individuals, so any influence of HLA type on TCRB rearrangement remained unresolved. The naive, central memory and regulatory TCRB repertoires appeared to resemble one another more closely among patients than among healthy donors. PCR might favor shorter templates, but patient and control samples were amplified and corrected together, so any skew would affect both groups equally. Sequencing cDNA rather than genomic DNA could over-represent highly expressing activated cells, although activation and CD3 levels did not differ between groups.

From each donor, a single peripheral blood sample of about 110 mL on average was drawn into heparinised tubes. Naive, central memory, regulatory and stem cell-like memory CD4+ T cells were sorted on a BD FACSAria II using a panel including CD45RO, CCR7, CD25, CD127, CD95 and CD27. Every sorted population had a purity above 95%. PBMCs were isolated right away by Lymphoprep density gradient centrifugation and were stained directly, without culture. To minimize batch effects, samples were stained and sorted in pairs, one healthy donor with one patient per experiment. The High Capacity cDNA Reverse Transcription Kit was used to reverse transcribe all of the isolated RNA, meaning that expressed TCRB transcripts were what got sequenced. Deep immunoSEQ sequencing was performed on naive, central memory and regulatory T cell samples, with an average of roughly 3.5 million total reads per sample. Sorted cells were lysed in RLT buffer and RNA was extracted with DNase-treated RNeasy Micro or Mini kits, depending on cell number. Each cell subset was processed on its own to prevent cross-contamination, while patient and healthy donor samples were processed together. The immunoSEQ multiplex PCR was used to amplify TCRB sequences from cDNA, generating 87-bp fragments that spanned the CDR3 region. The amplicons were sequenced using the Illumina HiSeq platform. Concerning the study's data processing: Synthetic template baselines were used to correct PCR bias computationally, reads within Hamming distance 2 were collapsed, and singletons that could not be merged were discarded. Reads were aligned against IMGT so that V, D and J genes, CDR3 length and insertions or deletions at six rearrangement sites could be assigned. Clonotype counts were normalized to sorted cell number within each subset before computing true diversity and Gini coefficients with the tcR R package. The overlap coefficient, calculated on TCRB nucleotide sequences, was used to quantify repertoire sharing. TCRdb provides this immuneACCESS table in a form limited to in-frame rearrangements. Some clones are lacking; in checked studies, under half of them reflect an unresolved V gene, and why the rest are absent is not known. That table is the source of V, J and clone size, and D and trimming were worked out from the DNA. Within this sample are some 190,000 clones, with about 7.8% of them counted one time only. The leading ten clones occupy roughly 1% of the sample.

From its cysteine to its phenylalanine, the CDR3 spans 15 amino acids. Left in the record is the CDR3 DNA by itself, 45 bases read in frame from the first base. Trimmed from V: 6 bases; trimmed from J: 0 bases; junction bases lacking a gene match: 8. Taken from the germline V gene, the CDR1 and CDR2 loops are SGHTA and FQGNSA. A few counts support this clone. Its antigen target is currently unknown. There are no base qualities to consult, and no much larger clone falls within one base. The receptor chain draws on TRBV7-2 and TRBJ2-7; 7 bases in the junction line up with TRBD2. The receptor's source is a woman aged 40-49 years with type 1 diabetes. What was sequenced was central memory CD4+ T cells from blood. Read as DNA, the sequence is TGTGCCAGCAGTCTGAGCGGGGATAGCTCCTACGAGCAGTACTTC. This sequence encodes CASSLSGDSSYEQYF. This CDR3, with the reference TRBV7-2 and TRBJ2-7 proteins standing in past its ends, gives the full variable domain GAGVSQSPSNKVTEKGKDVELRCDPISGHTALYWYRQSLGQGLEFLIYFQGNSAPDKSGLPSDRFSAERTGGSVSTLTIQRTQQEDSAVYLCASSLSGDSSYEQYFGPGTRLTVT.